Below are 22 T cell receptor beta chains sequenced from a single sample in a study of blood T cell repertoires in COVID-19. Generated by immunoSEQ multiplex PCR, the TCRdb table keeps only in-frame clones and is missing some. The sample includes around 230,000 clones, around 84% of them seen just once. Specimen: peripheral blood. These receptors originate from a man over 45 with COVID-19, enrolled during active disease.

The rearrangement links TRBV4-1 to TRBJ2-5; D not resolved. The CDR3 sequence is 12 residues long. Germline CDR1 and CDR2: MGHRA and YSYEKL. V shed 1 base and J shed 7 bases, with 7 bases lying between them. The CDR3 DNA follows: TGCGCCAGCAGCCAAGCCACCGGGACCCAGTACTTC. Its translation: CASSQATGTQYF.

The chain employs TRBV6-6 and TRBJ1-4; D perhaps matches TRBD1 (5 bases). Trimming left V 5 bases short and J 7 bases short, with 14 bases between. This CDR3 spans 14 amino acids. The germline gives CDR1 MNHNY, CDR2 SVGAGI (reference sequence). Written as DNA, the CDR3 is TGTGCCAGCAGTAGGGGAGGCCGAGGTGAAAAACTGTTTTTT. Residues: CASSRGGRGEKLFF.

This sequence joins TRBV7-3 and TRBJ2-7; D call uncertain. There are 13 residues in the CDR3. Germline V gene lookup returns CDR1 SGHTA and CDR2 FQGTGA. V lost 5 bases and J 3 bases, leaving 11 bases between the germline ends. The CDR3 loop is CASSLETGYEQYF. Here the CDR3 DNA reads TGTGCCAGCAGCCTCGAGACTGGCTACGAGCAGTACTTC.

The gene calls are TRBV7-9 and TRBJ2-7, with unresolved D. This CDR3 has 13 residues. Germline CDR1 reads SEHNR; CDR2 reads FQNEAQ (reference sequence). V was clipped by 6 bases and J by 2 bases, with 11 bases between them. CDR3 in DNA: TGTGCCAGCAGACCTCTAGAAACCTACGAGCAGTACTTC. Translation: CASRPLETYEQYF. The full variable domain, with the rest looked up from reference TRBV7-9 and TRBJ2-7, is DTGVSQNPRHKITKRGQNVTFRCDPISEHNRLYWYRQTLGQGPEFLTYFQNEAQLEKSRLLSDRFSAERPKGSFSTLEIQRTEQGDSAMYLCASRPLETYEQYFGPGTRLTVT.

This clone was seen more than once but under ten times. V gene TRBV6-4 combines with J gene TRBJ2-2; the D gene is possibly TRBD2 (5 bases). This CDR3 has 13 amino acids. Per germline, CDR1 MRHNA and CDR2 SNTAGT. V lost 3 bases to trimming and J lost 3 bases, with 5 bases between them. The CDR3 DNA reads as TGTGCCAGCAGTGAAGCGGACACCGGGGAGCTGTTTTTT. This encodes CASSEADTGELFF.

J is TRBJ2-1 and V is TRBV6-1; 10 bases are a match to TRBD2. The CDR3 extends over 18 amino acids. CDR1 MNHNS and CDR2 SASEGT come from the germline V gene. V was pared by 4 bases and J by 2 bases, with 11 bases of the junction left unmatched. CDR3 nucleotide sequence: TGTGCCAGCAGTGCCGCGACTAGCGGGCCTGTGGCCTACAATGAGCAGTTCTTC. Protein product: CASSAATSGPVAYNEQFF.

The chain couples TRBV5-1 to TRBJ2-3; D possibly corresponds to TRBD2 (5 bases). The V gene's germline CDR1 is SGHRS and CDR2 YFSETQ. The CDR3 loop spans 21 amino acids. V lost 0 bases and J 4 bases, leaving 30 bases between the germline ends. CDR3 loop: CASSLVSSAGRVTSIADTQYF. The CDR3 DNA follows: TGCGCCAGCAGCTTGGTTTCGTCGGCGGGTCGGGTTACGAGTATAGCAGATACGCAGTATTTT.

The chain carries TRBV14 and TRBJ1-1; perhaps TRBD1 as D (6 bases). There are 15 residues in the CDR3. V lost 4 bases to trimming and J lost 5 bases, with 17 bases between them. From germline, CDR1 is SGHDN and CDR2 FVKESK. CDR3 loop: CASSRDMGMSTEAFF. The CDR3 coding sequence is TGTGCCAGCAGCCGGGACATGGGCATGAGTACTGAAGCTTTCTTT.

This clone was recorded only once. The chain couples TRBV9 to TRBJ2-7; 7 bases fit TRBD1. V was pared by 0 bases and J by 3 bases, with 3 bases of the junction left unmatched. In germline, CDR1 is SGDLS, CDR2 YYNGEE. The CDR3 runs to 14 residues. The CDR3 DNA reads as TGTGCCAGCAGCGTAGCCCGGGACAGCTACGAGCAGTACTTC. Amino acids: CASSVARDSYEQYF.

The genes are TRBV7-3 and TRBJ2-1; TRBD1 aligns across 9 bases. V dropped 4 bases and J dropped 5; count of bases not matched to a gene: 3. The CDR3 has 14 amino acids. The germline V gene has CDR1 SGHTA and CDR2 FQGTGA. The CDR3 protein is CASSWGTGNNEQFF. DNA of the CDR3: TGTGCCAGCAGCTGGGGGACAGGGAACAATGAGCAGTTCTTC.

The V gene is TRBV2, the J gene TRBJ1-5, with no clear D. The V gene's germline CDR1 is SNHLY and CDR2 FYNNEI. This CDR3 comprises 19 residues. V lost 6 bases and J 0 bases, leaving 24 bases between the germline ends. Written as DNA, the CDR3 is TGTGCCAGCAGCACCCGGGAGGTGGGGTTCGTTTATAGCAATCAGCCCCAGCATTTT. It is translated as CASSTREVGFVYSNQPQHF. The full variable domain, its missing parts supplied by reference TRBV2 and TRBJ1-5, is EPEVTQTPSHQVTQMGQEVILRCVPISNHLYFYWYRQILGQKVEFLVSFYNNEISEKSEIFDDQFSVERPDGSNFTLKIRSTKLEDSAMYFCASSTREVGFVYSNQPQHFGDGTRLSIL.

CDR3 nucleotide sequence: TGTGCCACCACGAGGACAGGGGGTAATGAAAAACTGTTTTTT. Translated, it gives CATTRTGGNEKLFF. The V gene is TRBV15, the J gene TRBJ1-4, with 10 positions matching TRBD1. The CDR3 is made up of 14 amino acids. Germline CDR1 is LNHNV and CDR2 is YYDKDF (reference sequence). V shed 7 bases and J 4 bases; nucleotides not matched to a gene: 3.

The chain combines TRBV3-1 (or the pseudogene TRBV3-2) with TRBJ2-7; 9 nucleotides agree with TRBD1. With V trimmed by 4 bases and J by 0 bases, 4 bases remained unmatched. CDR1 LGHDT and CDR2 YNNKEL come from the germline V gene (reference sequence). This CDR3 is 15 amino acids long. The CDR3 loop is CASSLRQGGSYEQYF. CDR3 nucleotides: TGTGCCAGCAGCCTAAGACAGGGGGGCTCCTACGAGCAGTACTTC.

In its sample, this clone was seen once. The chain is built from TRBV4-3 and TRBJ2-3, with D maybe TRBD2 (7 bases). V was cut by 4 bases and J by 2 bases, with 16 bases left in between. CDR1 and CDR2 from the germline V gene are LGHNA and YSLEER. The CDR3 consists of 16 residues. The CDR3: CASSPNGGLYTDTQYF. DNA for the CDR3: TGCGCCAGCAGCCCCAACGGGGGGCTATACACAGATACGCAGTATTTT.

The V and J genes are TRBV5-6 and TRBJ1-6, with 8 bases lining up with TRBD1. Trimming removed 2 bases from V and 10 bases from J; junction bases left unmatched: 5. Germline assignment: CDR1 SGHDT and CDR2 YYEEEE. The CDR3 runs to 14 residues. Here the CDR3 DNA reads TGTGCCAGCAGCTTCATGGACAGGGCATCACCCCTCCACTTT. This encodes CASSFMDRASPLHF. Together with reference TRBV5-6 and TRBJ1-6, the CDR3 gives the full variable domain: DAGVTQSPTHLIKTRGQQVTLRCSPKSGHDTVSWYQQALGQGPQFIFQYYEEEERQRGNFPDRFSGHQFPNYSSELNVNALLLGDSALYLCASSFMDRASPLHFGNGTRLTVT.

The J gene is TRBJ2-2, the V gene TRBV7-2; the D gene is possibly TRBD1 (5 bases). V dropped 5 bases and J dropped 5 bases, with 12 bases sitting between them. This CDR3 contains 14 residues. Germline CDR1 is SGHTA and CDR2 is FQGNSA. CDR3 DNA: TGTGCCAGCAGCCCCCAGACAGTTACCGGGGAGCTGTTTTTT. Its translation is CASSPQTVTGELFF.

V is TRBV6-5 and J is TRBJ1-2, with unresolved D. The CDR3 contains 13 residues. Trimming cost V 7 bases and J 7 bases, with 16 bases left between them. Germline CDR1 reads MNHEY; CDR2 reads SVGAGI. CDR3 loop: CASTNPAGSGYTF. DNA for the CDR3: TGTGCCAGCACCAATCCGGCGGGGAGTGGCTACACCTTC.

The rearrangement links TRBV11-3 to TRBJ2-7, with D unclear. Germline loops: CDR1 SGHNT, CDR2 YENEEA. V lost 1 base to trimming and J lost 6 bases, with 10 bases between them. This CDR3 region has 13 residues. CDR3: CASSLVVGGEQYF. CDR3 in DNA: TGTGCCAGCAGCTTAGTGGTAGGCGGCGAGCAGTACTTC.

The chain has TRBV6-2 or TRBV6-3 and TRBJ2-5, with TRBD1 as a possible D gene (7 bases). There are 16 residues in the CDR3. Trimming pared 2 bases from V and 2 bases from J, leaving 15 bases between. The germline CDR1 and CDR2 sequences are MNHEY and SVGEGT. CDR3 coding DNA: TGTGCCAGCAGTTACGGGGGGACAGTCAGACAAGAGACCCAGTACTTC. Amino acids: CASSYGGTVRQETQYF.

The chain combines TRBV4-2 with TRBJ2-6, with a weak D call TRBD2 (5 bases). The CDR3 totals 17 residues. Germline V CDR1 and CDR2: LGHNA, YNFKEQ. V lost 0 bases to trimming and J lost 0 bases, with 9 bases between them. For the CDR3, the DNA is TGTGCCAGCAGCCAAGATACGGGAAACTCTGGGGCCAACGTCCTGACTTTC. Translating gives CASSQDTGNSGANVLTF.

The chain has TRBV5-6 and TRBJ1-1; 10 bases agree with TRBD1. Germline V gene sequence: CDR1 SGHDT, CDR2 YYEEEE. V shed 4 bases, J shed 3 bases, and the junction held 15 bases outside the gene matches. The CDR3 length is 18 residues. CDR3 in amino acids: CASSPIRDRGPRDTEAFF. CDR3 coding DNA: TGTGCCAGCAGCCCAATCCGGGACAGGGGCCCTAGGGACACTGAAGCTTTCTTT.

The CDR3 reads CASRSPGQGYEQYF. In DNA form, the CDR3 reads TGTGCAAGTCGCTCACCGGGACAGGGATACGAGCAGTACTTC. The V and J genes are TRBV12-2 and TRBJ2-7; the table's D call, TRBD1, was not checked against the DNA. TRBV12-2 represents a pseudogene. The CDR3 sequence is 14 residues long.